The clone carrying this T cell receptor (beta chain) was seen a handful of times. Other nucleotide sequences from this sample produce the same CDR3. This entry belongs to a study of OX40 agonist ivuxolimab in advanced cancers. Across the study: Dose-escalation patients suffered from hepatocellular carcinoma, melanoma, renal cell or head and neck cancer. Participants, 82.7% male, averaged roughly 60 years of age, ranging from roughly 23 to 90.

This CDR3 spans 13 amino acids. V was trimmed by 1 base and J by 5 bases, leaving 9 bases between them. The germline V gene encodes CDR1 KGHSH and CDR2 LQKENI. Exclusion of a patient followed from autoimmune disease history or systemic immunosuppression. Profiled with immunoSEQ multiplex PCR; TCRdb holds only in-frame clones, not every one. The sample shows 78,000 or so clones, 85% to 90% of them seen only once. The rearrangement joins TRBV18 to TRBJ2-7; no clear D gene. This specimen consisted of CD4+ or CD8+ T cells sorted from blood, obtained in a trial of the OX40 agonist ivuxolimab. The sequence came from an adult with an advanced solid tumor such as melanoma, head and neck, liver or kidney cancer. The CDR3 DNA reads TGTGCCAGCTCACCACAGGGCCTAAACGAGCAGTACTTC. As protein: CASSPQGLNEQYF. The entire variable domain, with the rest obtained from reference TRBV18 and TRBJ2-7, is as follows: NAGVMQNPRHLVRRRGQEARLRCSPMKGHSHVYWYRQLPEEGLKFMVYLQKENIIDESGMPKERFSAEFPKEGPSILRIQQVVRGDSAAYFCASSPQGLNEQYFGPGTRLTVT.